This T cell receptor (beta chain) was sequenced for a study of blood T cell repertoires in COVID-19. V lost 5 bases, J lost 6 bases, and 3 bases stayed unmatched. CDR3 length: 12 residues. CDR1 and CDR2 (germline): SEHNR, FQNEAQ (reference sequence). Clones were read by immunoSEQ multiplex PCR, and TCRdb kept only the in-frame ones, dropping some. The repertoire holds 86,000 or so clones, with roughly four fifths as singletons. Sequencing was done on a sample of peripheral blood. The chain is built from TRBV7-9 and TRBJ2-7, with 8 bases aligning to TRBD1. The receptor was derived from a woman aged 80 or older with acute or convalescent COVID-19. The DNA of the CDR3 is TGTGCCAGCAGCAAGACAGGGGTCGAGCAGTACTTC. Protein sequence: CASSKTGVEQYF.